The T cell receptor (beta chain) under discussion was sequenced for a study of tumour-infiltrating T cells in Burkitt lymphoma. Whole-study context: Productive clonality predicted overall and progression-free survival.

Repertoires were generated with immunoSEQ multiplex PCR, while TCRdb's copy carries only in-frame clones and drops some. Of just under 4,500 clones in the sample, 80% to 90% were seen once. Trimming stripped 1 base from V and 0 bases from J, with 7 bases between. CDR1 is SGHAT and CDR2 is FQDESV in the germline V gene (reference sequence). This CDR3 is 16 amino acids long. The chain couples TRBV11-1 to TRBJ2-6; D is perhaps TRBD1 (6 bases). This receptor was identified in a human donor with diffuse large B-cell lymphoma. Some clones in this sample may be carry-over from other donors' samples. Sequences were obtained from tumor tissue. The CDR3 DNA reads TGTGCCAGCAGCTTAGAGGGGGTCTCTGGGGCCAACGTCCTGACTTTC. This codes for CASSLEGVSGANVLTF.